This TCR beta chain was documented in a study of blood T cell repertoires in COVID-19. Clinical histories supplied by participants themselves formed the basis of cohort assignment. Clones were read by immunoSEQ multiplex PCR, and TCRdb kept only the in-frame ones, dropping some. The sample yields approximately 200,000 clones, 80% to 90% seen once. The CDR3 contains 14 residues. Germline CDR1 reads LGHNT; CDR2 reads FRNRAP. V was trimmed by 2 bases and J by 7 bases, leaving 9 bases between them. What was sequenced was PBMCs or T cells enriched from blood (not recorded which). This sequence joins TRBV12-5 and TRBJ1-6; D might be TRBD1 (6 bases). The TCR comes from a young woman who had been exposed to COVID-19. The DNA for the CDR3 is TGTGCTAGTGGTTTGTCAGGGGTCAATTCACCCCTCCACTTT. Protein sequence: CASGLSGVNSPLHF. The variable domain in full, completed from reference TRBV12-5 and TRBJ1-6, reads DARVTQTPRHKVTEMGQEVTMRCQPILGHNTVFWYRQTMMQGLELLAYFRNRAPLDDSGMPKDRFSAEMPDATLATLKIQPSEPRDSAVYFCASGLSGVNSPLHFGNGTRLTVT.